This T cell receptor (beta chain) is drawn from a study of T cells in Graves' hyperthyroidism and ophthalmopathy. About the study: Any treatment followed the collection of peripheral blood at initial diagnosis.

In making diagnoses, clinical symptoms, serum thyroxine and TRAb, thyroid ultrasound and orbital computed tomography were all used. Overall study findings and caveats: Model predictions of ophthalmopathy came a median 6.5 months before onset.

TCR beta CDR3 region amplification was performed from RNA transcripts. During a first-round RT-PCR of the TCR CDR3, the HTBI primer set was used. TCRdb re-called the multiplex PCR reads with MiXCR, one entry per CDR3 protein. The table records nearly 600,000 distinct CDR3 sequences, more than 13% of them present only once. CDR1 and CDR2 from the germline V gene are MDHEN and SYDVKM. CDR3 length: 15 residues. Trimming stripped 3 bases from V and 5 bases from J, with 16 bases between. This clonotype was counted many times. Its antigen is not identified. Material: blood. The TCR comes from a woman between 18 and 30 years old with Graves' ophthalmopathy. This rearrangement joins TRBV28 to TRBJ2-5, with D possibly TRBD2 on 6 matching bases. CDR3 loop: CASSLEVAGSETQYF. Here the CDR3 DNA reads TGTGCCAGCAGTTTGGAGGTGGCGGGATCTGAGACCCAGTACTTC.